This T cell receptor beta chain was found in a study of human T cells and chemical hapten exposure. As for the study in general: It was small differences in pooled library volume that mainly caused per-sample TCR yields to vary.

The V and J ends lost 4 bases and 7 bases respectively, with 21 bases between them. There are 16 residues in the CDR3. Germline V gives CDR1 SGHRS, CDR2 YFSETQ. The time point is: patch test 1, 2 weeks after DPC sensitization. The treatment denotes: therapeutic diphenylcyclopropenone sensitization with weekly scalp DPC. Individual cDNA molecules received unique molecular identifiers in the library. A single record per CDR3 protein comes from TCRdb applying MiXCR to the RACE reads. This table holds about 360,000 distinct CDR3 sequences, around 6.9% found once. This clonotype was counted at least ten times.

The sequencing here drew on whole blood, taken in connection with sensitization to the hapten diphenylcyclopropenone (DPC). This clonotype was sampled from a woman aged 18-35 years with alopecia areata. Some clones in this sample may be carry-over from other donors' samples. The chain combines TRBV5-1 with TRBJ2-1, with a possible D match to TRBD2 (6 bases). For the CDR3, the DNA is TGCGCCAGCAGCGCGGGTAGAGGACTAATGGGGAATGAGCAGTTCTTC. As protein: CASSAGRGLMGNEQFF.